This TCR beta chain was identified during a study of immune evolution from preneoplasia to lung adenocarcinoma. Macro-dissection enriched premalignant or tumor cells before nucleic acid extraction. The count of this clone is one. Method: immunoSEQ multiplex PCR; TCRdb's copy keeps in-frame clones and lacks some. The data hold 25,000 to 30,000 clones, with 74% observed a single time. There are 15 residues in the CDR3. The germline V and J ends were trimmed by 4 bases and 3 bases, with 16 bases remaining between them. Looked up from germline, CDR1 is SEHNR and CDR2 is FQNEAQ (reference sequence). V is TRBV7-9 and J is TRBJ2-7; the D is unclear. This receptor was obtained from a person between 55 and 70 years old with invasive lung adenocarcinoma. Some clones in this sample may be carry-over from other donors' samples. The sample consisted of FFPE invasive lung adenocarcinoma tissue. The CDR3 sequence: CASSSAPTVHYEQYF. CDR3 nucleotides: TGTGCCAGCAGCTCTGCGCCGACGGTGCACTACGAGCAGTACTTC.